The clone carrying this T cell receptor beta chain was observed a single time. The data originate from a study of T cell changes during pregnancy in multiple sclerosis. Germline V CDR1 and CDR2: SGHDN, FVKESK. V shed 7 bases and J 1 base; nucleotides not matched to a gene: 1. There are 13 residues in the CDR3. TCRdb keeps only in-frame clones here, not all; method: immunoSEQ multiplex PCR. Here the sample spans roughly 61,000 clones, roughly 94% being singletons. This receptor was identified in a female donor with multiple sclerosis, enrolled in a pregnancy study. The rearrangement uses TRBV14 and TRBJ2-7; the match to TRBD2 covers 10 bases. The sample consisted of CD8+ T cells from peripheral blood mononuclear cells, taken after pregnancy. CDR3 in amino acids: CASTLAGSYEQYF. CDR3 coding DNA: TGTGCCAGCACACTAGCGGGATCCTACGAGCAGTACTTC.